Listed here are 14 T cell receptor beta chains from one sample, sequenced in a study of T cells in Graves' hyperthyroidism and ophthalmopathy. Template material for amplifying TCR beta CDR3 regions consisted of RNA transcripts. Primed by the HTBI set, a first-round RT-PCR was run on the TCR CDR3. TCRdb used MiXCR to reprocess the multiplex PCR reads, holding one entry per CDR3 protein. Among fewer than 700,000 distinct CDR3 sequences listed, 15% to 20% were seen once. Sequenced material: blood. These receptors were obtained from a woman younger than 30 with Graves' ophthalmopathy.

This clonotype was counted at least ten times. V and J are TRBV20-1 and TRBJ1-2, with D maybe TRBD1 (5 bases). The CDR3 is 14 amino acids. Germline values: CDR1 DFQATT, CDR2 SNEGSKA (reference sequence). Trimming shortened V by 1 base and J by 4 bases, and 13 bases separated the two germline ends. CDR3 amino acids: CSARGVGRGYGYTF. DNA of the CDR3: TGCAGTGCTAGAGGAGTGGGAAGGGGCTATGGCTACACCTTC.

CDR3 loop: CASSTTRTNTEAFF. For the CDR3, the DNA is TGTGCCAGCAGTACTACTAGGACGAACACTGAAGCTTTCTTT. V usage is TRBV6-1 and J usage is TRBJ1-1; D is ambiguous. Per the germline V gene, CDR1 is MNHNS and CDR2 is SASEGT. The CDR3 sequence is 14 residues long. The V end was cut by 5 bases, the J end by 1 base, with 11 bases between.

V is TRBV3-1 and J is TRBJ2-7, with D possibly TRBD2 on 6 matching bases. Germline values: CDR1 LGHDT, CDR2 YNNKEL (reference sequence). The CDR3 contains 12 residues. Trimming left V 3 bases short and J 5 bases short, with 8 bases between. CDR3 protein: CASSQGGNEQYF. CDR3 bases: TGTGCCAGCAGCCAGGGGGGAAACGAGCAGTACTTC.

There are many counts of this clonotype. DNA for the CDR3: TGTGCCTGGAGTTCTGTGTTGAACACTGAAGCTTTCTTT. The encoded protein is CAWSSVLNTEAFF. The chain is built from TRBV30 and TRBJ1-1; D unclear. The V gene's germline CDR1 is GTSNPN and CDR2 SVGIG (reference sequence). V lost 2 bases to trimming and J lost 0 bases, with 7 bases between them. The CDR3 runs to 13 residues.

The chain uses TRBV4-2 and TRBJ1-4; 7 nucleotides agree with TRBD1. This CDR3 spans 17 amino acids. CDR1 and CDR2 (germline): LGHNA, YNFKEQ. The junction had 13 bases not matched to a gene; V was cut back by 2 bases and J by 7 bases. The CDR3 DNA reads as TGTGCCAGCAGCCAACCCCCGGGACAGCGATCTGGTGAAAAACTGTTTTTT. It yields the protein CASSQPPGQRSGEKLFF.

This clonotype has just a few counts. The V gene is TRBV19, the J gene TRBJ1-2, with 12 bases fitting TRBD1. The V gene end was trimmed by 10 bases and the J gene end by 2 bases; junction bases not matched to a gene: 8. The CDR3 is 15 residues long. Germline CDR1 LNHDA, CDR2 SQIVND (reference sequence). The CDR3 nucleotides are TGTGCCACCCTCCGGGACAGGGGGCGCAACTATGGCTACACCTTC. This translates into CATLRDRGRNYGYTF.

This clonotype was found a few times. The chain has TRBV20-1 and TRBJ1-2, with unresolved D. CDR3 length equals 13 residues. Germline values: CDR1 DFQATT, CDR2 SNEGSKA (reference sequence). V gave up 0 bases and J gave up 1 base, with 6 bases separating them. CDR3 nucleotides: TGCAGTGCTAGAGACCTACATAACTATGGCTACACCTTC. The encoded protein is CSARDLHNYGYTF.

Ten or more counts support this clonotype. The chain combines TRBV2 with TRBJ2-2; TRBD1 is a possible D gene (6 bases). The germline V and J ends were trimmed by 4 bases and 1 base, with 10 bases remaining between them. Germline CDR1 SNHLY, CDR2 FYNNEI. This CDR3 spans 15 amino acids. CDR3 sequence: CASSGTGLNTGELFF. In DNA, the CDR3 is TGTGCCAGCAGTGGTACAGGGTTGAACACCGGGGAGCTGTTTTTT.

This clonotype was recorded many times. This chain connects TRBV3-1 to TRBJ2-2; 10 bases fit TRBD2. The J segment lost 3 bases and the V segment lost 0 bases, leaving 4 bases of the junction unmatched. The CDR3 contains 17 residues. Germline assignment: CDR1 LGHDT and CDR2 YNNKEL (reference sequence). CDR3 region: CASSQDSGLADTGELFF. Written as DNA, the CDR3 is TGTGCCAGCAGCCAAGATTCAGGACTAGCGGACACCGGGGAGCTGTTTTTT.

This clonotype was recorded many times. V is TRBV6-1 and J is TRBJ2-5; TRBD1 matches 10 bases. The CDR3 has 16 residues. CDR1 and CDR2 from the germline V gene are MNHNS and SASEGT. With 7 bases clipped from V and 2 bases from J, the junction kept 10 bases outside the gene matches. CDR3 protein: CASTNAGTGAQETQYF. In DNA, the CDR3 is TGTGCCAGCACCAACGCCGGGACAGGGGCGCAAGAGACCCAGTACTTC.

This clonotype was seen repeatedly, ten times or more. The chain is built from TRBV18 and TRBJ1-5; no firm D call. The V gene lost 0 bases and the J gene lost 11 bases, with 5 bases spanning the gap. Germline V CDR1 and CDR2: KGHSH, LQKENI. The CDR3 totals 11 residues. This chain's CDR3 is CASSPPISQHF. The CDR3 nucleotides read TGTGCCAGCTCACCACCGATATCCCAGCATTTT.

The CDR3 DNA follows: TGTGCCAGCAAGAACAGGGGGCTAAATTACTCTGGAAACACCATATATTTT. Protein product: CASKNRGLNYSGNTIYF. The V call is TRBV2, the J call TRBJ1-3; 9 nucleotides align to TRBD1. CDR1 is SNHLY and CDR2 is FYNNEI in the germline V gene. The CDR3 is 17 residues long. Trimming cost V 7 bases and J 0 bases; bases outside gene matches: 10.

This clonotype was recorded only once. The chain recombines TRBV9 with TRBJ1-1, with D possibly being TRBD1 (6 bases). Germline V gene lookup returns CDR1 SGDLS and CDR2 YYNGEE. The CDR3 loop spans 15 amino acids. V was trimmed by 0 bases and J by 1 base, leaving 10 bases between them. The CDR3 DNA reads as TGTGCCAGCAGCGTAGAGGGACAACCGAACACTGAAGCTTTCTTT. It codes for CASSVEGQPNTEAFF.

Only a few counts were recorded for this clonotype. CDR3 DNA sequence: TGTGCCAGTAGTATAGTTCCAGGACCGCCCTCCTACGAGCAGTACTTC. It specifies CASSIVPGPPSYEQYF. J is TRBJ2-7 and V is TRBV19, with no clear D. With 1 base removed from V and 0 bases from J, the gap between germline ends came to 13 bases. The germline CDR1 and CDR2 sequences are LNHDA and SQIVND (reference sequence). The CDR3 contains 16 residues. Looking up the rest from reference TRBV19 and TRBJ2-7 gives the full variable domain: DGGITQSPKYLFRKEGQNVTLSCEQNLNHDAMYWYRQDPGQGLRLIYYSQIVNDFQKGDIAEGYSVSREKKESFPLTVTSAQKNPTAFYLCASSIVPGPPSYEQYFGPGTRLTVT.